Listed here are 10 T cell receptor beta chains from one sample, sequenced in a study of cytomegalovirus exposure and HLA in healthy donors. The data were produced by immunoSEQ multiplex PCR, yet TCRdb's version contains in-frame clones alone and is incomplete. The profile shows 71,000 or so clones, 94% of them singletons. The specimen sequenced was PBMCs. These receptors originate from a man younger than 35 in good health and CMV-seropositive.

This rearrangement joins TRBV25-1 to TRBJ2-5, with D tentatively TRBD1 (5 bases). The CDR3 runs to 14 residues. V was shortened by 5 bases and J by 5 bases, with 15 bases between the two germline ends. Germline CDR1 reads MGHDK; CDR2 reads SYGVNS. Written as DNA, the CDR3 is TGTGCCAGCAGTCCCACGTTAGGGGTTGAGACCCAGTACTTC. Translation: CASSPTLGVETQYF. Filled out from reference TRBV25-1 and TRBJ2-5, the complete variable domain reads EADIYQTPRYLVIGTGKKITLECSQTMGHDKMYWYQQDPGMELHLIHYSYGVNSTEKGDLSSESTVSRIRTEHFPLTLESARPSHTSQYLCASSPTLGVETQYFGPGTRLLVL.

The chain carries TRBV28 and TRBJ2-1, with 11 bases aligning to TRBD2. Germline lookup yields CDR1 MDHEN and CDR2 SYDVKM. V was clipped by 2 bases and J by 8 bases; unmatched bases: 5. The CDR3 is made up of 15 amino acids. DNA of the CDR3: TGTGCCAGCAGTTTAGCGGCTAGCGGGAGGTATGAGCAGTTCTTC. It specifies CASSLAASGRYEQFF.

The chain links TRBV5-4 to TRBJ2-1, with 10 bases identical to TRBD2. Trimming removed 0 bases from V and 4 bases from J; junction bases left unmatched: 4. The CDR3 contains 16 residues. The germline V gene encodes CDR1 SGHNT and CDR2 YYREEE (reference sequence). This chain's CDR3 is CASSLDGSGGYNEQFF. CDR3 bases: TGTGCCAGCAGCTTGGACGGTAGCGGGGGGTACAATGAGCAGTTCTTC. The variable domain in full, completed from reference TRBV5-4 and TRBJ2-1, reads ETGVTQSPTHLIKTRGQQVTLRCSSQSGHNTVSWYQQALGQGPQFIFQYYREEENGRGNFPPRFSGLQFPNYSSELNVNALELDDSALYLCASSLDGSGGYNEQFFGPGTRLTVL.

Written as DNA, the CDR3 is TGTGCCAGCAGGTCGACGAGGGCAGGGGGTGAGGATACGCAGTATTTT. Protein product: CASRSTRAGGEDTQYF. This rearrangement joins TRBV28 to TRBJ2-3, with 7 bases aligning to TRBD1. Germline V CDR1 and CDR2: MDHEN, SYDVKM. The V segment lost 6 bases and the J segment 6 bases; nucleotides outside the gene matches: 15. The CDR3 is 16 residues long. The full variable domain, completed using reference TRBV28 and TRBJ2-3, is DVKVTQSSRYLVKRTGEKVFLECVQDMDHENMFWYRQDPGLGLRLIYFSYDVKMKEKGDIPEGYSVSREKKERFSLILESASTNQTSMYLCASRSTRAGGEDTQYFGPGTRLTVL.

The rearrangement links TRBV28 to TRBJ2-1, with 9 nucleotides matching TRBD2. In germline, CDR1 is MDHEN, CDR2 SYDVKM. V was clipped by 3 bases and J by 9 bases; unmatched bases: 6. The CDR3 runs to 14 residues. CDR3 sequence reads: CASSLGLAGSEQFF. As DNA, the CDR3 is TGTGCCAGCAGTTTGGGGCTAGCGGGAAGTGAGCAGTTCTTC.

The chain links TRBV27 to TRBJ1-6; maybe TRBD1 (5 bases). Between the trimmed V and J ends, which lost 3 bases and 6 bases, there was a span of 12 bases. This CDR3 region has 15 residues. Germline CDR1 reads MNHEY; CDR2 reads SMNVEV (reference sequence). The CDR3 DNA sequence: TGTGCCAGCAGTTTGGCAGGGATAGCTAATTCACCCCTCCACTTT. Protein sequence: CASSLAGIANSPLHF.

This chain uses TRBV7-2 with TRBJ2-7; D perhaps matches TRBD1 (5 bases). Germline loops: CDR1 SGHTA, CDR2 FQGNSA. Trimming removed 5 bases from V and 2 bases from J, with 19 bases in between. CDR3 length: 16 residues. The CDR3 bases are TGTGCCAGCAGCCCCTCCCTGAGCCAGGGTACCTACGAGCAGTACTTC. It codes for CASSPSLSQGTYEQYF.

V and J are TRBV11-2 and TRBJ1-4; 7 bases are shared with TRBD1. V shed 1 base, J shed 4 bases, and the junction held 6 bases outside the gene matches. This CDR3 is built from 16 residues. Germline V gene data show CDR1 as SGHAT and CDR2 as FQNNGV. CDR3 nucleotides: TGTGCCAGCAGCTTAGGAAGACAGGGCCGTAATGAAAAACTGTTTTTT. Protein product: CASSLGRQGRNEKLFF. Full variable domain (remainder filled in from reference TRBV11-2 and TRBJ1-4): EAGVAQSPRYKIIEKRQSVAFWCNPISGHATLYWYQQILGQGPKLLIQFQNNGVVDDSQLPKDRFSAERLKGVDSTLKIQPAKLEDSAVYLCASSLGRQGRNEKLFFGSGTQLSVL.

The chain joins TRBV5-6 to TRBJ2-3; D call uncertain. V was cut by 0 bases and J by 3 bases, with 14 bases left in between. CDR3 length: 16 residues. Germline V lookup: CDR1 SGHDT, CDR2 YYEEEE. In nucleotides, the CDR3 is TGTGCCAGCAGCTTGGCCGGGTCAATAGGAACAGATACGCAGTATTTT. Its translation: CASSLAGSIGTDTQYF.

This clone showed up just a few times. The chain combines TRBV9 with TRBJ2-3; tentative D call: TRBD1 (6 bases). The CDR3 loop spans 12 amino acids. From germline, CDR1 is SGDLS and CDR2 YYNGEE. Trimming stripped 0 bases from V and 11 bases from J, with 10 bases between. The CDR3 spells CASSVGGRGQYF. CDR3 bases: TGTGCCAGCAGCGTAGGAGGCAGGGGGCAGTATTTT.